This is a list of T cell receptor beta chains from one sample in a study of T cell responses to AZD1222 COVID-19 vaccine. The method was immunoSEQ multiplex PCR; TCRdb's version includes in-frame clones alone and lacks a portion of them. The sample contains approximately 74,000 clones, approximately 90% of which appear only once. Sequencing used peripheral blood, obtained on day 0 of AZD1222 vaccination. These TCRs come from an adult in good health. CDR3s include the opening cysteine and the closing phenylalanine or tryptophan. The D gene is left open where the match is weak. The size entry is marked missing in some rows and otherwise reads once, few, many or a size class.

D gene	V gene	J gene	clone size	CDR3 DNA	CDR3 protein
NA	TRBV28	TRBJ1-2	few	TGTGCCAGCAGTTTTACGGGCTATGGCTACACCTTC	CASSFTGYGYTF
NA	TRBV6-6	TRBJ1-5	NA	TGTGCCAGCAGCAACGGAGGGGACCAGCCCCAGCATTTT	CASSNGGDQPQHF
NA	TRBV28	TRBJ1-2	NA	TGTGCCAGCACCCCCCCCGGGGACTATGGCTACACCTTC	CASTPPGDYGYTF
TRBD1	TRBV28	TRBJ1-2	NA	TGTGCCAGCAGACCAACCGGGACAGGGTCTATCTACACCTTC	CASRPTGTGSIYTF
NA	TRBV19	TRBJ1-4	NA	TGTGCCAGTAGCACGGACAGCGGTAATGAAAAACTGTTTTTT	CASSTDSGNEKLFF
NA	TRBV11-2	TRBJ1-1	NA	TGTGCCAGCAGGCGGACATCGTGGGAGGACACTGAAGCTTTCTTT	CASRRTSWEDTEAFF
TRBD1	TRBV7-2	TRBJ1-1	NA	TGTGCCAGCAGCATAGGGACAGTGAAGAACACTGAAGCTTTCTTT	CASSIGTVKNTEAFF
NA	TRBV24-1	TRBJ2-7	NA	TGTGCCACCAGTGATGAGTACGAGCAGTACTTC	CATSDEYEQYF
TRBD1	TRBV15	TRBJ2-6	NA	TGTGCCACCAGCAGAGGTGGATTGGGACAGGGGGCGAGAGGGGCCAACGTCCTGACTTTC	CATSRGGLGQGARGANVLTF
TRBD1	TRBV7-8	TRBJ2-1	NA	TGTGCCAGCAGCAAAGAACAGGTCGCTTCGAACAGGGGTGAGCAGTTCTTC	CASSKEQVASNRGEQFF
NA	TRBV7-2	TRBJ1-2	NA	TGTGCCAGCAGCTTAGGTGCGTCGCTGAACGACTACACCTTC	CASSLGASLNDYTF
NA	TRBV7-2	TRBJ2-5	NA	TGTGCCAGCAGGCCGGCGGGTGCGGGACAAGAGACCCAGTACTTC	CASRPAGAGQETQYF
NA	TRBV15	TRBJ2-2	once	TGTGCCACCAGCAGAATAAGGGCGAACACCGGGGAGCTGTTTTTT	CATSRIRANTGELFF
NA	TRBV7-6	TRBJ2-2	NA	TGTGCCAGCAGCTCCGAACCAGGGGCTAGCACCGGGGAGCTGTTTTTT	CASSSEPGASTGELFF
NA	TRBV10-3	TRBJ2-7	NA	TGTGCCATCAAGCCGGCCACAGGCCATACCTACGAGCAGTACTTC	CAIKPATGHTYEQYF
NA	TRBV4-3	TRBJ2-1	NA	TGCGCCAGCAGCCAAGATACTAGCAGGCATGAGCAGTTCTTC	CASSQDTSRHEQFF
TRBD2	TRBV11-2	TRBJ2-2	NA	TGTGCCAGCAGCTTATCTCGTGCTAGCGGGAACACCGGGGAGCTGTTTTTT	CASSLSRASGNTGELFF
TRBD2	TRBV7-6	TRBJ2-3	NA	TGTGCCAGCAGCTTAGGAAATAGCGGGAGTGGCACAGATACGCAGTATTTT	CASSLGNSGSGTDTQYF
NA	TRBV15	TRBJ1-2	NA	TGTGCCACCAGCAGAGATCCAGGCTATGGCTACACCTTC	CATSRDPGYGYTF
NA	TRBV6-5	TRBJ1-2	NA	TGTGCCAGCAGTTACGTCGGGAACTATGGCTACACCTTC	CASSYVGNYGYTF
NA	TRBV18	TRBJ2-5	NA	TGTGCCAGCTCCCCCGGGACGGAAGAGACCCAGTACTTC	CASSPGTEETQYF
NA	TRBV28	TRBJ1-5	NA	TGTGCCAGCAGCTATACAGGGAGGAGCAATCAGCCCCAGCATTTT	CASSYTGRSNQPQHF
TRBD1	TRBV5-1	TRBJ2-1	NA	TGCGCCAGCAGCTTACCTGGGACAGAGAAGTTCTTC	CASSLPGTEKFF
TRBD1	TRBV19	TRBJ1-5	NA	TGTGCCAGTAAACAACAGGGGGTCGCGGAGCCCCAGCATTTT	CASKQQGVAEPQHF
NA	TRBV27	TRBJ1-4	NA	TGTGCCAGCAGTGGAACGGTGGACGCGGAAAAACTGTTTTTT	CASSGTVDAEKLFF
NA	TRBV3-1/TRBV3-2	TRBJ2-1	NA	TGTGCCAGCAGCCAGCCGGGTAGTGAGCAGTTCTTC	CASSQPGSEQFF
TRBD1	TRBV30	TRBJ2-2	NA	TGTGCCTGGAGTCCACTAGACAGGGGAGCCGGGGAGCTGTTTTTT	CAWSPLDRGAGELFF
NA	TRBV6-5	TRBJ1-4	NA	TGTGCCAGCAGTTGGGGACATGCTGAAAAACTGTTTTTT	CASSWGHAEKLFF
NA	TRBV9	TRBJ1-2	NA	TGTGCCAGCAGCGTAGGGACAGACTACTATGGCTACACCTTC	CASSVGTDYYGYTF
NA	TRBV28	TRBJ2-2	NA	TGTGCCAGCAGTTTACCCAGCGGGAACACCGGGGAGCTGTTTTTT	CASSLPSGNTGELFF
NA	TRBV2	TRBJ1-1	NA	TGTGCCAGCCGGCAGGGTGAGGACACTGAAGCTTTCTTT	CASRQGEDTEAFF
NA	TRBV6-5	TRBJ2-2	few	TGTGCCAGCAGTTGGGCCGGGCCGAACACCGGGGAGCTGTTTTTT	CASSWAGPNTGELFF
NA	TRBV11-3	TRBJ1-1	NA	TGTGCCAGCAGCTTTAGAGACACTGAAGCTTTCTTT	CASSFRDTEAFF
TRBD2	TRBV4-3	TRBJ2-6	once	TGCGCCAGCAGCCCCGGACGGCTAGCGGCTGGGGCCAACGTCCTGACTTTC	CASSPGRLAAGANVLTF
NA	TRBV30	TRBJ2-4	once	TGTGCCTGGAGTGTAGATATAGTATCCAAAAACATTCAGTACTTC	CAWSVDIVSKNIQYF
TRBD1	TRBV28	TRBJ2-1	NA	TGTGCCAGCAGTTACCGGGACAGGGCGTACAATGAGCAGTTCTTC	CASSYRDRAYNEQFF
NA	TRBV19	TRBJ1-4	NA	TGTGCCAGTAGCCATTGGAGGGGCCCGGGGAATGAAAAACTGTTTTTT	CASSHWRGPGNEKLFF
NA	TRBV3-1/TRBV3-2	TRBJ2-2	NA	TGTGCCAGCAGCCGGGATTCCAAACTCTCAACCGGTACCGGGGAGCTGTTTTTT	CASSRDSKLSTGTGELFF
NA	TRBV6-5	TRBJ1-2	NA	TGTGCCAGCAGTTACAGTCTGTTCGTCGGTGGCTACACCTTC	CASSYSLFVGGYTF
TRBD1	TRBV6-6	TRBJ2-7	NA	TGTGCCAGCAGTTCCCCGGGACAGGCCTCCTACGAGCAGTACTTC	CASSSPGQASYEQYF
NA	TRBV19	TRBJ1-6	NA	TGTGCCAGTAGTACCAACAATTCACCCCTCCACTTT	CASSTNNSPLHF
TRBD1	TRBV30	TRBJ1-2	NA	TGTGCCTGGAGTACTCAGGGGGTTAACTATGGCTACACCTTC	CAWSTQGVNYGYTF
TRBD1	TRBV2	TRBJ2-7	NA	TGTGCCAGCAGTGGCCGGGACAGGGGGTTAAAGCAGTACTTC	CASSGRDRGLKQYF
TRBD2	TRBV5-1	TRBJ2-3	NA	TGCGCCAGCAGCGGGACTAGCGGGTCTAGCACAGATACGCAGTATTTT	CASSGTSGSSTDTQYF
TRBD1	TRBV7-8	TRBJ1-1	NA	TGTGCCAGCAGTTACGGGACAGGGGGTCCTGAAGCTTTCTTT	CASSYGTGGPEAFF
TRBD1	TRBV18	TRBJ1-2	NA	TGTGCCAGCTCACCAAACAGGGGAGCTAACTATGGCTACACCTTC	CASSPNRGANYGYTF
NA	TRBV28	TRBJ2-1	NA	TGTGCCAGCAGTTTAGACAGCTTCAATGAGCAGTTCTTC	CASSLDSFNEQFF
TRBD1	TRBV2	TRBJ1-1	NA	TGTGCCAGCAGTTCGACAGGGGTAGCGACTGAAGCTTTCTTT	CASSSTGVATEAFF
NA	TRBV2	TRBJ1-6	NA	TGTGCCAGCAGTTTGGACAGCCATAATTCACCCCTCCACTTT	CASSLDSHNSPLHF
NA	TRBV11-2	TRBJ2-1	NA	TGTGCCAGCAGCTTACAGGTAGGGGGGGCTGCTAGCCATGAGCAGTTCTTC	CASSLQVGGAASHEQFF
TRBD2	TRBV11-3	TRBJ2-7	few	TGTGCCAGCAGCTTTAGGGGCGGGAGATCCCACGAGCAGTACTTC	CASSFRGGRSHEQYF
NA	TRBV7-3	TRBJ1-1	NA	TGTGCCAGCAGCTTAACCCTTATAGATGAAGCTTTCTTT	CASSLTLIDEAFF
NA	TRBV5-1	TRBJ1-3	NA	TGCGCCAGCAGCTTGGGGCCTGGTGGAAACACCATATATTTT	CASSLGPGGNTIYF
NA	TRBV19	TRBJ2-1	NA	TGTGCCAGTAGTATAGTCCGGGATTTCTACAATGAGCAGTTCTTC	CASSIVRDFYNEQFF
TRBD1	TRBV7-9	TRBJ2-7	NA	TGTGCCAGCAGCGGGGACAGGGGGGGAGTCTACGAGCAGTACTTC	CASSGDRGGVYEQYF
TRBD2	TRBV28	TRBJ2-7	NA	TGTGCCAGCAGTTTGACTAGCGGTAGATACGAGCAGTACTTC	CASSLTSGRYEQYF
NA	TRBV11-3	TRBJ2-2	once	TGTGCCAGCAGCTTAGATGCAAACGGGGAGCTGTTTTTT	CASSLDANGELFF
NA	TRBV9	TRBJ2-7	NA	TGTGCCAGCAGCGTAGTTTCTGGGCCCGGGCCTTACGAGCAGTACTTC	CASSVVSGPGPYEQYF